The 3 T cell receptor beta chains presented below share a single source sample, sequenced in a study of breast tumors, draining lymph nodes, adjacent tissues. TCRdb reprocessed the multiplex PCR reads via MiXCR and lists one record per CDR3 protein. The data show around 43,000 distinct CDR3 sequences, 23% seen once. The specimen sequenced was breast tumor tissue. The receptors derive from a female donor with breast cancer. Some clones in this sample may be carry-over from other donors' samples.

Comment on this clonotype: This may come from a read error, since a much larger clone is one base off. The gene calls are TRBV20-1 and TRBJ2-2; 7 bases are a match to TRBD2. Germline-derived CDR1 and CDR2 are DFQATT and SNEGSKA (reference sequence). The CDR3 has 14 residues. CDR3 coding DNA: TGCAGTGCCCTCCCCCGGGAGGACACCGGGGAGCTGGTTTTT. Amino acids: CSALPREDTGELVF.

Ten or more counts support this clonotype. The chain uses TRBV7-9 and TRBJ1-3, with D uncertain. Per germline, CDR1 SEHNR and CDR2 FQNEAQ (reference sequence). V shed 5 bases and J shed 6 bases, with 8 bases lying between them. The CDR3 consists of 12 residues. CDR3 sequence reads: CASSPTPNTIYF. The CDR3 nucleotides are TGTGCCAGCAGCCCTACTCCAAACACCATATATTTT.

This clonotype was detected many times. This chain joins TRBV10-3 and TRBJ2-1, with D possibly matching TRBD1 (6 bases). The CDR3 runs 13 residues. Germline assignment: CDR1 ENHRY and CDR2 SYGVKD. The germline V and J ends were trimmed by 8 bases and 7 bases, with 15 bases remaining between them. This CDR3 is CAIQRLGANEQFF. CDR3 nucleotides: TGTGCCATCCAGAGACTGGGGGCGAATGAGCAGTTCTTC.